Described below is a single T cell receptor (beta chain) sequence and its context. Its antigen is currently unknown. RNA served as the template for amplifying TCR beta CDR3 regions. The first round was an RT-PCR with HTBI primers, and the second round was a multiplex PCR. Each CDR3 protein gets one entry after TCRdb re-called the multiplex PCR reads with MiXCR. The table lists more than 150,000 distinct CDR3 sequences, less than 45% of them singletons. Germline assignment: CDR1 SGHAT and CDR2 FQNNGV. The J segment lost 2 bases and the V segment lost 4 bases, leaving 4 bases of the junction unmatched. The CDR3 totals 17 residues. Having ophthalmopathy, the donors showed moderate-to-severe activity, CAS ≥3 and NOSPECS ≥4, with disease lasting under 3 months. As diagnostic evidence, clinical symptoms, serum thyroxine, TRAb, thyroid ultrasound and orbital computed tomography were relied upon. This entry belongs to a study of Graves' ophthalmopathy and Graves' hyperthyroidism.

Findings and limits, study-wide: The majority of expanded thyroid clonotypes above 0.001 frequency also occurred in blood. Researchers report that a 13-signature model separated ophthalmopathy from stable hyperthyroidism, posting around 86% sensitivity and roughly 80% specificity.

The clonotype originates from a woman in her 40s with Graves' ophthalmopathy. The sequenced material came from peripheral blood. V is TRBV11-2 and J is TRBJ2-2; 13 bases map to TRBD2. The CDR3 DNA reads as TGTGCCAGCAGCTGGACTAGCGGGAGCCTTAACACCGGGGAGCTGTTTTTT. Protein sequence: CASSWTSGSLNTGELFF.